This is a list of T cell receptor beta chains from one sample in a study of cytomegalovirus exposure and HLA in healthy donors. Generated by immunoSEQ multiplex PCR, the TCRdb table keeps only in-frame clones and is missing some. The table has 150,000 or so clones, approximately 82% seen once. Sequenced sample: PBMCs. The receptors originated from a man aged 30-40 years in good health and CMV-seropositive. Both conserved end residues are part of each CDR3. D genes are given only for firm matches. Clone sizes are given selectively: once, few, many, or a class where the clone is expanded.

j_gene	v_gene	d_gene	abundance	CDR3aa	CDR3nt
TRBJ1-1	TRBV7-2	TRBD1	once	CASSLAATGGLNTEAFF	TGTGCCAGCAGCTTAGCCGCTACAGGGGGCCTAAACACTGAAGCTTTCTTT
TRBJ2-1	TRBV7-8	TRBD2	NA	CASSLALAGAWSSYNEQFF	TGTGCCAGCAGCTTAGCACTAGCGGGGGCCTGGAGCTCCTACAATGAGCAGTTCTTC
TRBJ1-3	TRBV2	NA	NA	CASSSDTSGNTIYF	TGTGCCAGCAGTTCCGACACCTCTGGAAACACCATATATTTT
TRBJ2-5	TRBV5-5	TRBD1	NA	CASSSGQGGTQYF	TGTGCCAGCAGCTCAGGACAGGGGGGGACCCAGTACTTC
TRBJ2-7	TRBV7-8	TRBD1	NA	CASSSGTGEYEQYF	TGTGCCAGCAGCTCCGGGACAGGGGAGTACGAGCAGTACTTC
TRBJ2-5	TRBV7-9	TRBD2	few	CASSPGGLAGSQETQYF	TGTGCCAGCAGCCCCGGGGGCCTAGCGGGGTCCCAAGAGACCCAGTACTTC
TRBJ1-4	TRBV7-9	TRBD1	NA	CASSSWTGINEKLFF	TGTGCCAGCAGCTCCTGGACAGGGATTAATGAAAAACTGTTTTTT
TRBJ1-2	TRBV7-2	NA	NA	CASSLNRATTNVF	TGTGCCAGCAGCTTAAACAGGGCCACTACCAACGTCTTC
TRBJ2-2	TRBV27	TRBD2	NA	CASRTAGLAESGELFF	TGTGCCAGCAGAACCGCGGGACTAGCGGAATCCGGGGAGCTGTTTTTT
TRBJ2-1	TRBV6-5	TRBD1	NA	CASSLGGQGASEQFF	TGTGCCAGCAGTCTTGGGGGACAGGGGGCGAGTGAGCAGTTCTTC
TRBJ1-6	TRBV18	TRBD1	NA	CASSAPSAGGYDSPLHF	TGTGCCAGCTCAGCCCCCTCGGCAGGGGGCTATGATTCACCCCTCCACTTT
TRBJ1-1	TRBV27	TRBD1	NA	CASREDRVSNKAFF	TGTGCCAGCAGGGAGGACAGGGTTTCTAATAAGGCTTTCTTT
TRBJ2-3	TRBV7-6	TRBD2	NA	CASSLASGRSDTQYF	TGTGCCAGCAGCTTAGCTAGCGGGAGATCTGATACGCAGTATTTT
TRBJ1-1	TRBV27	TRBD1	NA	CASRSRDRARTEAFF	TGTGCCAGCAGGTCCCGGGACAGGGCCCGCACTGAAGCTTTCTTT
TRBJ1-4	TRBV27	NA	NA	CASSLVGQGNEKLFF	TGTGCCAGCAGTTTAGTGGGGCAGGGAAATGAAAAACTGTTTTTT
TRBJ1-5	TRBV6-5	TRBD1	few	CASSPRDRVMEPQHF	TGTGCCAGCAGCCCTCGGGACAGGGTCATGGAGCCCCAGCATTTT
TRBJ1-1	TRBV7-3	TRBD1	NA	CASSYGDRGNTEAFF	TGTGCCAGCAGCTATGGGGACAGAGGGAACACTGAAGCTTTCTTT
TRBJ1-1	TRBV19	NA	few	CASRREGMYTEAFF	TGTGCCAGTAGGCGGGAGGGTATGTACACTGAAGCTTTCTTT
TRBJ1-2	TRBV7-9	NA	NA	CASSLALYTDGYTF	TGTGCCAGCAGCTTAGCCCTATATACTGATGGCTACACCTTC
TRBJ2-7	TRBV11-3	NA	NA	CASSLRGGEPYEQYF	TGTGCCAGCAGCTTAAGGGGGGGGGAACCCTACGAGCAGTACTTC
TRBJ2-7	TRBV10-2	TRBD2	few	CASSLREGTYEQYF	TGCGCCAGCAGCCTCAGGGAGGGAACTTACGAGCAGTACTTC
TRBJ1-2	TRBV28	TRBD1	NA	CASSWDRIFNYGYTF	TGTGCCAGCAGTTGGGACAGGATTTTCAACTATGGCTACACCTTC
TRBJ2-5	TRBV20-1	NA	NA	CSPGVQETQYF	TGCAGTCCAGGGGTCCAAGAGACCCAGTACTTC
TRBJ2-7	TRBV19	NA	NA	CASTDSFNSYEQYF	TGTGCCAGCACAGACAGCTTCAACTCCTACGAGCAGTACTTC
TRBJ2-1	TRBV2	NA	NA	CASSEAGWGSSIYNEQFF	TGTGCCAGCAGTGAAGCGGGCTGGGGTTCTAGCATCTACAATGAGCAGTTCTTC
TRBJ2-6	TRBV5-1	NA	NA	CASSGVQGGGANVLTF	TGCGCCAGCAGCGGGGTCCAGGGAGGTGGGGCCAACGTCCTGACTTTC
TRBJ2-1	TRBV27	TRBD2	NA	CASRPGVGREGLGAYNEQFF	TGTGCCAGCAGGCCCGGTGTCGGGCGGGAGGGCCTAGGTGCCTACAATGAGCAGTTCTTC
TRBJ2-7	TRBV7-2	NA	NA	CASSPPQGRTYEQYF	TGTGCCAGCAGCCCGCCCCAGGGAAGGACCTACGAGCAGTACTTC
TRBJ2-7	TRBV6-5	TRBD1	once	CASSCDRVNGEQYF	TGTGCCAGCAGTTGCGACAGGGTGAACGGCGAGCAGTACTTC
TRBJ2-7	TRBV4-1	TRBD1	NA	CASSQDLGTGGREQYF	TGCGCCAGCAGCCAAGATTTAGGGACAGGGGGCCGCGAGCAGTACTTC
TRBJ1-4	TRBV4-1	TRBD1	few	CASSHQGAGNEKLFF	TGCGCCAGCAGCCATCAGGGGGCGGGTAATGAAAAACTGTTTTTT
TRBJ1-1	TRBV2	NA	NA	CASSEGLFTEAFF	TGTGCCAGCAGTGAAGGGCTCTTCACTGAAGCTTTCTTT
TRBJ2-7	TRBV28	NA	NA	CASSVSYEQYF	TGTGCCAGCAGCGTGTCCTACGAGCAGTACTTC
TRBJ1-2	TRBV7-3	TRBD1	NA	CASSPPGQSFTPCYGYTF	TGTGCCAGCAGCCCCCCGGGACAGTCTTTTACCCCGTGCTATGGCTACACCTTC
TRBJ2-3	TRBV29-1	NA	NA	CSAHTDTQYF	TGCAGCGCCCACACAGATACGCAGTATTTT
TRBJ1-4	TRBV6-5	NA	NA	CASSPRPRDFEKLFF	TGTGCCAGCAGTCCCCGACCTAGGGACTTCGAAAAACTGTTTTTT
TRBJ2-3	TRBV7-3	NA	medium-sized	CASSPSGWEVGTDTQYF	TGTGCCAGCAGCCCCTCCGGGTGGGAGGTGGGCACAGATACGCAGTATTTT
TRBJ2-3	TRBV28	TRBD1	NA	CASRTGGPDTQYF	TGTGCCAGCAGGACAGGGGGCCCAGATACGCAGTATTTT
TRBJ1-1	TRBV9	TRBD1	NA	CASSEGQDVNTEAFF	TGTGCCAGCAGCGAAGGACAGGACGTCAACACTGAAGCTTTCTTT
TRBJ2-5	TRBV15	TRBD2	NA	CATSRDKGRGETQYF	TGTGCCACCAGCAGAGATAAAGGGCGGGGGGAGACCCAGTACTTC
TRBJ2-7	TRBV13	TRBD1	few	CASSSGQTSLEQYF	TGTGCCAGCAGCTCGGGACAGACTTCCCTCGAGCAGTACTTC